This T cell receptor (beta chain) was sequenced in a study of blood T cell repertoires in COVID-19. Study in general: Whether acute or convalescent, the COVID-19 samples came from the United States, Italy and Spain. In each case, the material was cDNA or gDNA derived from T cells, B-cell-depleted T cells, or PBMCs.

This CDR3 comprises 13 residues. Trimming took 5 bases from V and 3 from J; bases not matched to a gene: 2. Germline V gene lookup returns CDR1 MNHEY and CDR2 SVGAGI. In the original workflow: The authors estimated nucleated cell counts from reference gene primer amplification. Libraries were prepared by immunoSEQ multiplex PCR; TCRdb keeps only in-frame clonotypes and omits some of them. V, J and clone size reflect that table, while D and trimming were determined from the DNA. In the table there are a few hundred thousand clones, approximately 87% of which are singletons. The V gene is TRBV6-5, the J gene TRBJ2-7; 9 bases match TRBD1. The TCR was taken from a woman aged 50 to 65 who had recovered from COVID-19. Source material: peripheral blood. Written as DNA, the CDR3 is TGTGCCAGCAGTAGGGGACAGGGCTACGAGCAGTACTTC. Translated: CASSRGQGYEQYF.